This TCR beta chain was identified in a study of early T cells in non-severe SARS-CoV-2 infection. About the study: Whole-blood bulk RNA, unsorted, was sequenced, and chains were unpaired.

This clonotype was seen repeatedly, ten times or more. The TCR library protocol was used to attach unique molecular identifiers. These identifiers were attached to individual cDNA molecules. From the 5' RACE reads, TCRdb called clonotypes with MiXCR, one entry per CDR3 protein. The sample includes just under 65,000 distinct CDR3 sequences, about 11% of them seen just once. V was trimmed by 0 bases and J by 2 bases, leaving 7 bases between them. The CDR3 is 13 residues long. Germline values: CDR1 GTSNPN, CDR2 SVGIG (reference sequence). The gene calls are TRBV30 and TRBJ1-1; no firm D call. This TCR was sampled from an adult who was a healthcare worker with PCR-confirmed SARS-CoV-2 infection or an uninfected control (not recorded which). Here the sequenced sample was whole blood, taken at baseline. Here the CDR3 reads CAWSVLENTEAFF. CDR3 nucleotides: TGTGCCTGGAGTGTATTGGAAAACACTGAAGCTTTCTTT.